In this sample, the clone carrying this T cell receptor beta chain turned up once. The data were obtained in a study of T-cell memory formation after mild COVID-19. The germline CDR1 and CDR2 sequences are MNHNY and SVGAGI (reference sequence). The CDR3 loop spans 15 amino acids. J was trimmed by 5 bases and V by 4 bases; bases with no gene match: 11. After 5'RACE with constant-segment primers, TCR alpha and TCR beta cDNA libraries carrying sample barcodes and UMIs were obtained. Using its own MiXCR run on the 5' RACE reads, TCRdb lists one record per CDR3 protein. Here the sample spans some 600,000 distinct CDR3 sequences, approximately 15% being singletons.

The chain employs TRBV6-6 and TRBJ2-7, with 7 bases fitting TRBD2. Sequencing input: PBMCs or a T cell subset sorted from them (not recorded which). This TCR was sampled from an adult woman who had mild COVID-19 (a few samples of this study predate the infection). Cell type and time point are not known. CDR3 bases: TGTGCCAGCAGTTCGAGCGGGGCGTCTACCCACGAGCAGTACTTC. It codes for CASSSSGASTHEQYF.